This T cell receptor (beta chain) was found in a study of cytomegalovirus exposure and HLA in healthy donors. Both 60 Vbeta primers and 13 Jbeta primers went into the PCR. Using immunoSEQ multiplex PCR, the repertoire was profiled, and TCRdb retains in-frame clones only, with some absent. This sample yields 130,000 or so clones, of which approximately 8.6% are seen a single time; around 6% belongs to the top ten. Study-level results: Presence/absence analyses assumed roughly uniform sequencing depth across donors. What a later analysis reportedly showed was that an Asian-associated ancestry cluster had fewer N-insertions than the approximately 670-donor mean.

Only a few counts were recorded for this clone. As yet, its antigen is unknown. Sampled while nominally healthy, donors likely had unrecorded immune exposures. Germline CDR1 is LGHNT and CDR2 is FRNRAP. The CDR3 runs 14 residues. V shed 4 bases and J 3 bases; nucleotides not matched to a gene: 4. The genes are TRBV12-5 and TRBJ2-5, with TRBD1 matching 8 bases. The TCR originated in a woman between 40 and 55 years old in good health and CMV-seropositive. The sample comprised PBMCs. The CDR3 DNA reads as TGTGCTAGTGGTTCGGGACAGGCGGAAGAGACCCAGTACTTC. As protein: CASGSGQAEETQYF.